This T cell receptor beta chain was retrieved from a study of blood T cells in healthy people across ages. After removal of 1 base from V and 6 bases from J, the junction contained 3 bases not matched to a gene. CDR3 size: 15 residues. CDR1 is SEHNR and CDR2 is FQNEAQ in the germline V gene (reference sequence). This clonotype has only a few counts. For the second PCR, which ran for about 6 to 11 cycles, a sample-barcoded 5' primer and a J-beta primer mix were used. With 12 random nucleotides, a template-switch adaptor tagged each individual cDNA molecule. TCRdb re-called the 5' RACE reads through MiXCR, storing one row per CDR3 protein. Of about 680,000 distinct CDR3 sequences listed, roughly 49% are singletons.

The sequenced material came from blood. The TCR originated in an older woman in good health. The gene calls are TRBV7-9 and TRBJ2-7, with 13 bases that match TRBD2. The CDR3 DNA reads TGTGCCAGCAGCTTAGGGGGACTAGCGGGATCCGAGCAGTACTTC. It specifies CASSLGGLAGSEQYF.